A single sample gave rise to the 10 T cell receptor beta chains below, sequenced in a study of blood T cell repertoires in COVID-19. Profiled with immunoSEQ multiplex PCR; TCRdb holds only in-frame clones, not every one. The repertoire holds about 50,000 clones, with 86% as singletons. Material: peripheral blood. Receptors were obtained from a human donor in a cohort sampled during active COVID-19.

Note on this clone: The sample holds other DNA sequences that translate to the same CDR3. V is TRBV18 and J is TRBJ2-3, with TRBD2 as a possible D gene (5 bases). V was shortened by 6 bases and J by 2 bases, with 15 bases between the two germline ends. The germline V gene has CDR1 KGHSH and CDR2 LQKENI. The CDR3 extends over 15 amino acids. Here the CDR3 DNA reads TGTGCCAGCTCCCTCCAGACGGGAAACACAGATACGCAGTATTTT. This encodes CASSLQTGNTDTQYF. Full variable domain (rest looked up from reference TRBV18 and TRBJ2-3): NAGVMQNPRHLVRRRGQEARLRCSPMKGHSHVYWYRQLPEEGLKFMVYLQKENIIDESGMPKERFSAEFPKEGPSILRIQQVVRGDSAAYFCASSLQTGNTDTQYFGPGTRLTVL.

The chain couples TRBV19 to TRBJ1-4; 9 bases fit TRBD1. After removal of 8 bases from V and 3 bases from J, the junction contained 7 bases not matched to a gene. The CDR3 has 15 residues. CDR1 is LNHDA and CDR2 is SQIVND in the germline V gene (reference sequence). Here the CDR3 reads CASGTGGRSNEKLFF. The CDR3 region has the DNA TGTGCCAGTGGTACAGGGGGCAGATCTAATGAAAAACTGTTTTTT.

The rearrangement links TRBV12-3 or TRBV12-4 to TRBJ2-6, with D unclear. V was clipped by 6 bases and J by 0 bases, with 3 bases between them. The CDR3 is 13 residues long. CDR3 sequence reads: CASRYSGANVLTF. The CDR3 DNA is TGTGCCAGCAGATACTCTGGGGCCAACGTCCTGACTTTC.

The genes are TRBV3-1 (or the pseudogene TRBV3-2) and TRBJ1-3; D ambiguous. Germline V CDR1 and CDR2: LGHDT, YNNKEL (reference sequence). The V gene lost 0 bases and the J gene lost 7 bases, with 10 bases spanning the gap. The CDR3 extends over 14 amino acids. As DNA, the CDR3 is TGTGCCAGCAGCCAAGATCGGAGGTCGAACACCATATATTTT. Residues: CASSQDRRSNTIYF.

The V gene is TRBV7-2, the J gene TRBJ1-2; 7 bases are a match to TRBD1. Germline V gives CDR1 SGHTA, CDR2 FQGNSA. Trimming took 5 bases from V and 2 from J; bases not matched to a gene: 5. This CDR3 comprises 14 residues. Here the CDR3 DNA reads TGTGCCAGCAGCACGAGACAGGGAAACTATGGCTACACCTTC. Its protein product is CASSTRQGNYGYTF.

This clone was detected a few times. The chain employs TRBV7-9 and TRBJ2-7; D possibly corresponds to TRBD1 (5 bases). The germline gives CDR1 SEHNR, CDR2 FQNEAQ (reference sequence). Trimming cost V 3 bases and J 4 bases, with 22 bases left between them. The CDR3 length is 17 residues. The CDR3 here is CASSLVKGNLFYYEQYF. In nucleotides, the CDR3 is TGTGCCAGCAGCTTGGTCAAGGGGAACCTCTTTTATTACGAGCAGTACTTC.

The chain carries TRBV6-6 and TRBJ2-5; 13 bases agree with TRBD2. The germline gives CDR1 MNHNY, CDR2 SVGAGI (reference sequence). The junction had 6 bases not matched to a gene; V was cut back by 5 bases and J by 9 bases. The CDR3 runs to 14 residues. CDR3 sequence reads: CASSTGLAGVAQYF. The DNA for the CDR3 is TGTGCCAGCAGTACCGGACTAGCGGGGGTGGCCCAGTACTTC.

The rearrangement uses TRBV7-2 and TRBJ2-2; weak D call: TRBD1 (5 bases). The CDR3 length is 14 residues. CDR1 is SGHTA and CDR2 is FQGNSA in the germline V gene. V was pared by 3 bases and J by 5 bases, with 10 bases between. In DNA form, the CDR3 reads TGTGCCAGCAGCTTTAGGGGTTGGACCGGGGAGCTGTTTTTT. The encoded protein is CASSFRGWTGELFF. Full variable domain (outside the CDR3, taken from reference TRBV7-2 and TRBJ2-2): GAGVSQSPSNKVTEKGKDVELRCDPISGHTALYWYRQSLGQGLEFLIYFQGNSAPDKSGLPSDRFSAERTGGSVSTLTIQRTQQEDSAVYLCASSFRGWTGELFFGEGSRLTVL.

In its sample, this clone was seen once. The chain links TRBV27 to TRBJ1-2; D not resolved. V was trimmed by 2 bases and J by 5 bases, leaving 12 bases between them. The V gene's germline CDR1 is MNHEY and CDR2 SMNVEV (reference sequence). The CDR3 is 14 residues long. CDR3 bases: TGTGCCAGCAGTTTAAGCGGCAGATTATATGGCTACACCTTC. It is translated as CASSLSGRLYGYTF.

Here the CDR3 DNA reads TGTGCCAGCAGCTTATTAGGGACTAGCGTCGGAAATGAGCAGTTCTTC. Translation gives CASSLLGTSVGNEQFF. The V gene is TRBV7-2, the J gene TRBJ2-1, with 10 bases fitting TRBD2. Germline CDR1 and CDR2: SGHTA and FQGNSA. This CDR3 contains 16 residues. V lost 2 bases and J lost 7; bases outside the gene matches: 8.